Below, 13 T cell receptor beta chains from the same sample are listed, as sequenced in a study of CD8+ T cells in alopecia areata. Extraction of RNA preceded its reverse transcription into cDNA, which served as the sequencing template. Some clones are missing from TCRdb's copy, which holds only in-frame ones; the method was immunoSEQ multiplex PCR. The table records about 200,000 clones, roughly two fifths of them present only once. Treatment noted: oral pan-JAK inhibitor, 5-10 mg twice daily. Material: CD4+ T cells sorted from blood, obtained at approximately week 34, from a patient treated with tofacitinib. These receptors were collected from a human donor with alopecia areata.

This chain connects TRBV27 to TRBJ2-7; possible D gene TRBD2, 5 bases. The V and J ends lost 5 bases and 6 bases respectively, with 14 bases between them. This CDR3 has 13 amino acids. Germline CDR1 is MNHEY and CDR2 is SMNVEV (reference sequence). Here the CDR3 DNA reads TGTGCCAGCAGTCGGGAAACGGCTTCCGAGCAGTACTTC. Amino acids: CASSRETASEQYF.

The chain carries TRBV6-1 and TRBJ1-3; TRBD1 agrees at 12 bases. This CDR3 spans 18 amino acids. Germline V gene data show CDR1 as MNHNS and CDR2 as SASEGT. The junction had 8 bases not matched to a gene; V was cut back by 4 bases and J by 1 base. CDR3 sequence: CASSVTGTGGRSGNTIYF. CDR3 DNA sequence: TGTGCCAGCAGTGTTACCGGGACAGGGGGCAGGTCTGGAAACACCATATATTTT.

This clone has a single count. The chain joins TRBV6-6 to TRBJ2-6; D call uncertain. V gave up 7 bases and J gave up 2 bases, with 3 bases separating them. The length of the CDR3 is 12 residues. CDR1 MNHNY and CDR2 SVGAGI come from the germline V gene (reference sequence). The chain's CDR3 is CASKPGANVLTF. Written as DNA, the CDR3 is TGTGCCAGCAAGCCTGGGGCCAACGTCCTGACTTTC.

This chain uses TRBV6-5 with TRBJ1-1; D is undetermined. The CDR3 consists of 13 residues. The V end was cut by 0 bases, the J end by 3 bases, with 5 bases between. Germline V gene data show CDR1 as MNHEY and CDR2 as SVGAGI. Written as DNA, the CDR3 is TGTGCCAGCAGTTACTCGATTTACACTGAAGCTTTCTTT. Residues: CASSYSIYTEAFF.

This clone has only a few counts. The CDR3 bases are TGCGCCAGCAGTCGACTAGCGGAGAGCACAGATACGCAGTATTTT. This translates into CASSRLAESTDTQYF. V and J are TRBV5-1 and TRBJ2-3; TRBD2 agrees at 9 bases. Trimming cost V 5 bases and J 0 bases; bases outside gene matches: 4. The CDR3 sequence is 15 residues long. CDR1 SGHRS and CDR2 YFSETQ come from the germline V gene. Full variable domain (missing parts from reference TRBV5-1 and TRBJ2-3): KAGVTQTPRYLIKTRGQQVTLSCSPISGHRSVSWYQQTPGQGLQFLFEYFSETQRNKGNFPGRFSGRQFSNSRSEMNVSTLELGDSALYLCASSRLAESTDTQYFGPGTRLTVL.

The gene calls are TRBV5-1 and TRBJ1-2; D gene unclear. The CDR3 is made up of 17 amino acids. V was clipped by 2 bases and J by 1 base, with 18 bases between them. Germline CDR1 SGHRS, CDR2 YFSETQ. The CDR3 DNA reads as TGCGCCAGCAGCTTAGACCCTGACGGGAATCTTAACTATGGCTACACCTTC. The encoded protein is CASSLDPDGNLNYGYTF.

The sample holds a few counts of this clone. This chain links TRBV10-3 with TRBJ2-2; 11 bases align to TRBD1. Germline V lookup: CDR1 ENHRY, CDR2 SYGVKD. The length of the CDR3 is 15 residues. Losses at the gene ends were 5 bases for V and 4 bases for J; bases not matched to a gene: 3. The CDR3 DNA reads as TGTGCCATCAGTCGGGACAGGGGGTCCACCGGGGAGCTGTTTTTT. Residues: CAISRDRGSTGELFF.

This clone was observed a few times. This sequence joins TRBV6-5 and TRBJ1-2; unclear D gene. This CDR3 is 11 amino acids long. Germline V CDR1 and CDR2: MNHEY, SVGAGI. With 6 bases removed from V and 3 bases from J, the gap between germline ends came to 5 bases. CDR3 protein: CASSSYYGYTF. The CDR3 DNA is TGTGCCAGCAGCTCCTACTATGGCTACACCTTC.

This clone showed up just a few times. The gene calls are TRBV5-6 and TRBJ1-1; TRBD1 might be the D (6 bases). Looked up from germline, CDR1 is SGHDT and CDR2 is YYEEEE. The V gene lost 6 bases and the J gene lost 8 bases, with 17 bases spanning the gap. CDR3 length: 13 amino acids. CDR3 nucleotide sequence: TGTGCCAGCACCACCTGGGGGCATGGAGAAGCTTTCTTT. Translation gives CASTTWGHGEAFF.

This clone was seen more than once but under ten times. This chain links TRBV7-9 with TRBJ2-7, with D hard to call. Deletions cut 3 bases from V and 4 bases from J, with 10 bases between. Germline V lookup: CDR1 SEHNR, CDR2 FQNEAQ (reference sequence). The CDR3 totals 13 residues. The CDR3 loop is CASSLMPLYEQYF. The CDR3 DNA reads as TGTGCCAGCAGCTTGATGCCCTTATACGAGCAGTACTTC. The whole variable domain, remainder taken from reference TRBV7-9 and TRBJ2-7, is DTGVSQNPRHKITKRGQNVTFRCDPISEHNRLYWYRQTLGQGPEFLTYFQNEAQLEKSRLLSDRFSAERPKGSFSTLEIQRTEQGDSAMYLCASSLMPLYEQYFGPGTRLTVT.

V is TRBV6-5 and J is TRBJ1-1; 11 positions match TRBD1. V lost 6 bases to trimming and J lost 4 bases; unmatched junction nucleotides: 7. The germline V gene encodes CDR1 MNHEY and CDR2 SVGAGI. The CDR3 has 15 amino acids. This chain's CDR3 is CASSPGQGARTEAFF. CDR3 in DNA: TGTGCCAGCAGCCCCGGACAGGGGGCACGCACTGAAGCTTTCTTT.

This rearrangement joins TRBV5-1 to TRBJ1-1; D may be TRBD1 (6 bases). Trimming shortened V by 4 bases and J by 7 bases, and 14 bases separated the two germline ends. This CDR3 spans 13 amino acids. Germline values: CDR1 SGHRS, CDR2 YFSETQ. CDR3: CASSPRADSEAFF. The DNA of the CDR3 is TGCGCCAGCAGCCCCCGTGCGGACAGTGAAGCTTTCTTT.

The chain has TRBV5-4 and TRBJ2-7, with 9 bases fitting TRBD1. Germline V lookup: CDR1 SGHNT, CDR2 YYREEE (reference sequence). There are 14 residues in the CDR3. J was trimmed by 4 bases and V by 4 bases; bases with no gene match: 6. CDR3 amino acids: CASSGGQGRYEQYF. For the CDR3, the DNA is TGTGCCAGCAGCGGGGGACAGGGAAGATACGAGCAGTACTTC.